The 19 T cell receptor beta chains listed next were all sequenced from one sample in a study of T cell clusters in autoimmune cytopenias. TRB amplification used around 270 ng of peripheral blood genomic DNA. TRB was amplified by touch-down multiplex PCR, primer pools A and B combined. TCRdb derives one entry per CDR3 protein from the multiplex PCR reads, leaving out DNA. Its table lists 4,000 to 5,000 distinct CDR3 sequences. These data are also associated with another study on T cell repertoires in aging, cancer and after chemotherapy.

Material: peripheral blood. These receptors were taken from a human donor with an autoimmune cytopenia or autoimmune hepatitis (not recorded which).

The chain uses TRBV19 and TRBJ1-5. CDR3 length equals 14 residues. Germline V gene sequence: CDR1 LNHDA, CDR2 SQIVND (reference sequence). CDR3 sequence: CASSIDPAWQPQHF.

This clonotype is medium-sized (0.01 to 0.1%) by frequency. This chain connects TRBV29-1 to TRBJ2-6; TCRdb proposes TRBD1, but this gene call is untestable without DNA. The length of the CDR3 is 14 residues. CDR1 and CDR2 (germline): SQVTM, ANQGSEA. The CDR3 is CSVLRGPLSNVLTF.

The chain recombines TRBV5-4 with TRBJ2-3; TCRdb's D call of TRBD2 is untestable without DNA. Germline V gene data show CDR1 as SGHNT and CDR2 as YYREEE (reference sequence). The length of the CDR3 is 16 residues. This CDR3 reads CASSLAPGLVTDTQYF.

CDR3 protein: CASRVGLAAYEQYF. The rearrangement uses TRBV6-2 or TRBV6-3 and TRBJ2-7; absent DNA, TCRdb's TRBD2 call cannot be checked. Germline CDR1 and CDR2: MNHEY and SVGEGT. The CDR3 spans 14 residues.

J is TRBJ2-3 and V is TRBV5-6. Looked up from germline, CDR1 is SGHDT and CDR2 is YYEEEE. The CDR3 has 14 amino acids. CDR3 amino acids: CASSYETASDTQYF.

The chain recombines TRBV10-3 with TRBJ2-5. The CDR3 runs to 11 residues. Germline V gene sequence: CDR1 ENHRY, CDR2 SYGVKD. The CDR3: CAISDLETQYF.

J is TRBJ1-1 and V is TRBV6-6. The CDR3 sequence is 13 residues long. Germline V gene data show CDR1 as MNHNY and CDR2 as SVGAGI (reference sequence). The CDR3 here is CASSYGGQGEAFF.

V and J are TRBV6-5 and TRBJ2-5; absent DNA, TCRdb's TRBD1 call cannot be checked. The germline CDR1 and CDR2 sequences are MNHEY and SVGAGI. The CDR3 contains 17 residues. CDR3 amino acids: CASRPSSTGRTQETQYF.

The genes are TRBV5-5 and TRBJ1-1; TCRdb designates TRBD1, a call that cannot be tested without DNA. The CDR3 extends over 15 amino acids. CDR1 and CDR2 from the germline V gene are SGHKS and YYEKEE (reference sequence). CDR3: CASDRRGNRGTEAFF.

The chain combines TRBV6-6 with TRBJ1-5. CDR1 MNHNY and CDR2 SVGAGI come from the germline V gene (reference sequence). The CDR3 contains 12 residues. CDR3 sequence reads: CASSDSPGAQHF.

This CDR3 reads CASSKPGWQAENEQYF. The rearrangement links TRBV6-5 to TRBJ2-7; TCRdb lists TRBD1, though no DNA is available to test this call. CDR1 MNHEY and CDR2 SVGAGI come from the germline V gene. The CDR3 loop spans 16 amino acids.

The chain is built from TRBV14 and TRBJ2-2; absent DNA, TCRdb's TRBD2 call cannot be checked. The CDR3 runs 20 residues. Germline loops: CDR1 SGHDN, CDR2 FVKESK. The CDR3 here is CASRQTGLAGNLANTGELFF.

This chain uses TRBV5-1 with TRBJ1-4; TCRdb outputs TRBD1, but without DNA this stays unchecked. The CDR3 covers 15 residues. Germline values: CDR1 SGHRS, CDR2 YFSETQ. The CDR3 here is CASSLGRTTNEKLFF.

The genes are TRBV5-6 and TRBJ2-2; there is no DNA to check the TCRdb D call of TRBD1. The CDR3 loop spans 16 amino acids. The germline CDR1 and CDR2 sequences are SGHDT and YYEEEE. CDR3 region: CASSPHGRIVTGELFF.

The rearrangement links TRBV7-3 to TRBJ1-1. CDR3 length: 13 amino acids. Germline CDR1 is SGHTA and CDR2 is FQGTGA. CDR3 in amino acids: CASSFRGNTEAFF.

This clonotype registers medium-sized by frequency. The CDR3: CSAVRWGAYTEAFF. The chain recombines TRBV29-1 with TRBJ1-1; TCRdb's D gene call, TRBD1, goes unchecked for lack of DNA. Germline V CDR1 and CDR2: SQVTM, ANQGSEA. The CDR3 runs 14 residues.

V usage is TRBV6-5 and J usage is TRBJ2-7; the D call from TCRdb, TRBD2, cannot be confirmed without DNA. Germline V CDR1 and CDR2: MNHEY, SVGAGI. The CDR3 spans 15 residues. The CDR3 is CASSYSSGGAYEQYF.

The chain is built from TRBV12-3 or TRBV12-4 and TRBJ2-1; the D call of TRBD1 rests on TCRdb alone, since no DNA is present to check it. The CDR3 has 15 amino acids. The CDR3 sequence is CASSLRRQEDNEQFF.

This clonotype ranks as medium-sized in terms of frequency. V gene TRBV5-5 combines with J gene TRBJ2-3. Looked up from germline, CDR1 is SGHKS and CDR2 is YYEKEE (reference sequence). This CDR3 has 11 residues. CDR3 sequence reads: CASSLGMSQYF.